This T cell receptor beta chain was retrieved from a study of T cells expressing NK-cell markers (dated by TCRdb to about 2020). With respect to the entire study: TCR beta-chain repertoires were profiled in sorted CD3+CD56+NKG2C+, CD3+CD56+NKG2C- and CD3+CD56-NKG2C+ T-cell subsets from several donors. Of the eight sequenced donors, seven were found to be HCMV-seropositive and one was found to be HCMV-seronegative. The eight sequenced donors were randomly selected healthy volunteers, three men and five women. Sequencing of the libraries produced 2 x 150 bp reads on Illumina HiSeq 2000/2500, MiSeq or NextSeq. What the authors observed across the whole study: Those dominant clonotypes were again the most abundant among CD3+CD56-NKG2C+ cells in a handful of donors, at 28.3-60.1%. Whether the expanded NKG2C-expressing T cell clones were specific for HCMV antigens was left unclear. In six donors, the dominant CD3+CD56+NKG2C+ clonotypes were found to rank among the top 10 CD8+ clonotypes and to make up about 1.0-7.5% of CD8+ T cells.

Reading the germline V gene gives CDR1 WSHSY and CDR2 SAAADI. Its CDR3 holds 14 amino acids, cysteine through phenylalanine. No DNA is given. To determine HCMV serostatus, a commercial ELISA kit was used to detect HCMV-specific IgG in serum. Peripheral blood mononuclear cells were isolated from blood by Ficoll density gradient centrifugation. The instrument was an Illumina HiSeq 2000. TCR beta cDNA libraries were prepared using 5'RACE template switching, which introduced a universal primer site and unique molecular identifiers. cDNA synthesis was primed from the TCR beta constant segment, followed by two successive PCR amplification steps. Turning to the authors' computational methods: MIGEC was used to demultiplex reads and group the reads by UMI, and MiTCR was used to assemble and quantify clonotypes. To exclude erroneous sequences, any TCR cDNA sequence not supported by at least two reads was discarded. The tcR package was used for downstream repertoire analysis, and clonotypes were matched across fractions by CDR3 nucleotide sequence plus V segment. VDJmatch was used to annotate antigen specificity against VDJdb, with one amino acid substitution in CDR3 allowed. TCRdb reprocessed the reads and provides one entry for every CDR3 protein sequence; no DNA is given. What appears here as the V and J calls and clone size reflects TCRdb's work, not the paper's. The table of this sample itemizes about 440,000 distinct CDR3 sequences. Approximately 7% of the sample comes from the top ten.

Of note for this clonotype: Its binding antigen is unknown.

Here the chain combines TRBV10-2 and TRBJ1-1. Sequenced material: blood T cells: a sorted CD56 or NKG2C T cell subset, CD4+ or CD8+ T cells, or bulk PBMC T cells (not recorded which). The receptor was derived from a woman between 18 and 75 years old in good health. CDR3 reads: CASSRRGSETEAFF.